The 4 T cell receptor beta chains below were found in one sample sequenced in a study of response to subunit inactivated influenza vaccine (dated by TCRdb to 2016 to 2018). The receptor library was made with RT-PCR. The sample was run on an Illumina HiSeq 2500. TCRdb reprocessed the public reads (quality trimming at Q25 with fastp, clone calling with MiXCR) and kept in-frame beta chains. Merged by CDR3 protein, the rows form single entries marked with the most common genes and DNA. This sample gives about 190,000 distinct CDR3 sequences in total; approximately 15% of them show up just once. The ten most abundant clones make up approximately 30% of the sample. Specimen: CD8+ T cells sorted from PBMCs, collected more than 4 days after vaccination. These TCRs come from a man in his fifties or sixties who received an inactivated influenza vaccine. Donor details come from another sample of the same person, matched by shared clones.

This clonotype was found a few times. The chain joins TRBV2 to TRBJ2-1, with 8 bases matching TRBD1. Germline CDR1 SNHLY, CDR2 FYNNEI. V was pared by 9 bases and J by 5 bases, with 6 bases of the junction left unmatched. The length of the CDR3 is 13 residues. The chain's CDR3 is CARAGGLHNEQFF. The DNA of the CDR3 is TGTGCCAGAGCAGGGGGCCTACACAATGAGCAGTTCTTC.

This clonotype was seen ten or more times. The rearrangement uses TRBV11-2 and TRBJ2-1; 11 positions match TRBD1. Unmatched junction bases numbered 9, after V lost 1 base and J lost 10 bases. The CDR3 contains 16 residues. Germline loops: CDR1 SGHAT, CDR2 FQNNGV. The DNA for the CDR3 is TGTGCCAGCAGCTTAGTTTTCGGACAGGGGGCTTACGAGCAGTTCTTC. Amino acid sequence: CASSLVFGQGAYEQFF.

Only a few counts were recorded for this clonotype. The chain employs TRBV28 and TRBJ2-3; D may be TRBD2 (5 bases). CDR3 size: 14 residues. Trimming pared 6 bases from V and 2 bases from J, leaving 12 bases between. The germline V gene has CDR1 MDHEN and CDR2 SYDVKM. CDR3 DNA: TGTGCCAGCAGGACTACGGGCCTCACAGATACGCAGTATTTT. Translation: CASRTTGLTDTQYF.

The J gene is TRBJ2-4, the V gene TRBV6-1; tentatively, D is TRBD1 or TRBD2 (5 bases each). The V end lost 6 bases, the J end lost 1 base, and 10 bases lay between the germline ends. CDR1 and CDR2 (germline): MNHNS, SASEGT. The CDR3 has 14 amino acids. The CDR3 DNA reads as TGTGCCAGCAGGGGGGTAGGTGCCAAAAACATTCAGTACTTC. Translated, it gives CASRGVGAKNIQYF.